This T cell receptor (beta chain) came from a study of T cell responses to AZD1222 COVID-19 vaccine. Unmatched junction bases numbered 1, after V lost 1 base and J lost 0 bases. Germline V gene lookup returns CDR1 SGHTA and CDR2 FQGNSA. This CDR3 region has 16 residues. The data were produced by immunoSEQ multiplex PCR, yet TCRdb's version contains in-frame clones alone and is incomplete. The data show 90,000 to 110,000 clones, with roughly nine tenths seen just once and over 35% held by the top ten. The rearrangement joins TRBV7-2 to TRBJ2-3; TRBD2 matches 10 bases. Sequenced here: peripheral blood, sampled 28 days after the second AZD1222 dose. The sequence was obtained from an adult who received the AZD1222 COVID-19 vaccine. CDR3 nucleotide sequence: TGTGCCAGCAGCTTAGGACTAGCGGGCAGCACAGATACGCAGTATTTT. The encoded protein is CASSLGLAGSTDTQYF.